Listed below are T cell receptor beta chains from one sample, sequenced in a study of cytomegalovirus exposure and HLA in healthy donors. Here immunoSEQ multiplex PCR was the method, and the copy in TCRdb shows in-frame clones only, minus some. The sample lists more than 140,000 clones, roughly 80% occurring once. The material sequenced was PBMCs. These receptors all come from a man in his forties in good health and CMV-seronegative. Each CDR3 is given with its conserved first and last residue. Some rows mark clone size as missing; the rest say once, few, many or name a class of expanded clone.

>TRBJ2-5|NA|TRBV7-2
CASSLVSGEQETQYF
>TRBJ1-2|NA|TRBV27
CASSLEGQGACGYTF
>TRBJ1-2|NA|TRBV9
CASSATSHLDYGYTF
>TRBJ1-1|NA|TRBV5-1
CASSPGGQGGSEAFF
>TRBJ2-4|once|TRBV5-1
CASTSGVAKNIQYF
>TRBJ1-4|NA|TRBV6-1
CASSNRAGGEKLFF
>TRBJ1-2|NA|TRBV7-8
CASSRPGQGYAHTF
>TRBJ1-2|once|TRBV11-2
CASSLGSTGTGYTF
>TRBJ2-1|NA|TRBV9
CASSVDLAVYNEQFF
>TRBJ1-1|NA|TRBV6-5
CASTKEQGVTEAFF
>TRBJ2-1|NA|TRBV7-2
CASSPRGGASGNNEQFF
>TRBJ1-1|once|TRBV25-1
CASSEVDRESWTEAFF
>NA|NA|TRBV4-2
CASSQDGSSTYEQYF